Included here is one T cell receptor (beta chain) sequence, with context. Its antigen is undetermined. Data came from immunoSEQ multiplex PCR; TCRdb stores just in-frame clones and leaves some out. The sample lists 100,000 or so clones; roughly nine tenths were seen once. The sample originates from a study of OX40 agonist ivuxolimab in advanced cancers. As for the study in general: One hepatocellular carcinoma and a couple of cutaneous melanoma patients partially responded. General study results and limits: CD4+ and CD8+ blood T cells expanded clonally by week 6 at 0.1 to 3.0 mg/kg. Researchers report that CD8+ T cells had, on average, more expanded clones than CD4+.

The V and J ends lost 3 bases and 2 bases, in that order; junction bases with no gene match: 7. CDR3 length: 16 amino acids. In germline, CDR1 is MGHRA, CDR2 YSYEKL. The TCR originated in an adult with an advanced solid tumor such as melanoma, head and neck, liver or kidney cancer. Sequenced material: CD4+ or CD8+ T cells sorted from blood, taken in a trial of the OX40 agonist ivuxolimab. The rearrangement uses TRBV4-1 and TRBJ2-7; 10 nucleotides line up with TRBD1. CDR3 residues: CASSQPTGGTAYEQYF. Here the CDR3 DNA reads TGCGCCAGCAGCCAGCCGACAGGGGGCACCGCCTACGAGCAGTACTTC.